These 2 T cell receptor beta chains were all obtained from the same sample, sequenced in a study of immune heterogeneity within non-small cell lung tumors. TCR beta CDR3 amplification used multiplex PCR with 32 V and 13 J primers. TCRdb analysed the multiplex PCR reads with MiXCR anew, one entry per CDR3 protein. This table holds approximately 29,000 distinct CDR3 sequences, about 29% found once. Genomic DNA from bulk tumor acted as the template, and about 550 ng was loaded per sample. Far-apart biopsies, several per primary tumor, were taken during surgery. Patients went through curative surgery, and their non-small cell lung cancer was untreated and newly diagnosed. Material for sequencing was lung tumor tissue. The receptor source for this set is a man aged 40-55 years with non-small cell lung cancer.

J is TRBJ2-7 and V is TRBV20-1; tentative D call: TRBD2 (6 bases). Germline CDR1 and CDR2: DFQATT and SNEGSKA (reference sequence). This CDR3 region has 14 residues. V lost 5 bases and J lost 0, with 14 bases in between. As DNA, the CDR3 is TGCAGTGCTCACCCAATGACTAGCTCCTACGAGCAGTACTTC. Amino acid sequence: CSAHPMTSSYEQYF.

This sequence joins TRBV20-1 and TRBJ2-5, with TRBD2 matching over 11 bases. Trimming removed 6 bases from V and 4 bases from J; junction bases left unmatched: 16. The length of the CDR3 is 17 residues. CDR1 is DFQATT, CDR2 SNEGSKA, per germline (reference sequence). CDR3: CSAPGGGIAGGGETQYF. The CDR3 coding sequence is TGCAGTGCGCCCGGGGGTGGGATAGCGGGAGGGGGAGAGACCCAGTACTTC.